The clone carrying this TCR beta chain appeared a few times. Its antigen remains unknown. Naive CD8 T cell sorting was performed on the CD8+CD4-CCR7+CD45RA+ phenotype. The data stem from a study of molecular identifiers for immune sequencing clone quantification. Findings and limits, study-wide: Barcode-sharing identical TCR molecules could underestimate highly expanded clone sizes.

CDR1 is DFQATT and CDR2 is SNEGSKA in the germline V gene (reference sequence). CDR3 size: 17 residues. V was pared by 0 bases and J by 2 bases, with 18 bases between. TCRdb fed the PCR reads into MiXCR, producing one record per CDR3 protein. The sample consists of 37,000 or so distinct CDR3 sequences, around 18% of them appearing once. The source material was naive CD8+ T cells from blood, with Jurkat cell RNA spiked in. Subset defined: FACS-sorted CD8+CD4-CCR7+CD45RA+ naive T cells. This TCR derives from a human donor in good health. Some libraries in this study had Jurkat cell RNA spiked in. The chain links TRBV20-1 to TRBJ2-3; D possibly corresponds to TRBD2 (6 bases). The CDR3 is CSARDGGNGWVTDTQYF. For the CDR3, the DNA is TGCAGTGCTAGAGATGGGGGGAACGGTTGGGTCACAGATACGCAGTATTTT.